Below are 19 T cell receptor beta chains sequenced from a single sample in a study of T cell repertoires in cytomegalovirus infection. TCRdb re-analysed the reads in MiXCR, keeping a single row per CDR3 protein. The profile covers roughly 500,000 distinct CDR3 sequences, with under 55% appearing a single time and 40% to 50% taken by the ten largest. Which antigens these TCRs recognize remains unknown. This specimen consisted of cultured PBMCs, obtained from culture after CMV antigen stimulation. The receptor set was obtained from a human donor in good health (CMV status not recorded). Some clones in this sample may be carry-over from other donors' samples.

V and J are TRBV5-1 and TRBJ2-4; no definite D call. In germline, CDR1 is SGHRS, CDR2 YFSETQ. This CDR3 has 14 residues. The V and J ends lost 0 bases and 6 bases respectively, with 10 bases between them. The CDR3 DNA reads as TGCGCCAGCAGCTTGGGACGTCGGGCAAACATTCAGTACTTC. This codes for CASSLGRRANIQYF. The whole variable domain, remainder taken from reference TRBV5-1 and TRBJ2-4, is KAGVTQTPRYLIKTRGQQVTLSCSPISGHRSVSWYQQTPGQGLQFLFEYFSETQRNKGNFPGRFSGRQFSNSRSEMNVSTLELGDSALYLCASSLGRRANIQYFGAGTRLSVL.

The chain uses TRBV11-2 and TRBJ2-7, with 9 bases aligning to TRBD1. V shed 6 bases, J shed 8 bases, and the junction held 14 bases outside the gene matches. Germline V gives CDR1 SGHAT, CDR2 FQNNGV. The CDR3 sequence is 15 residues long. CDR3 loop: CASRPLTGQGSQQYF. Here the CDR3 DNA reads TGTGCCAGCAGACCACTTACGGGACAGGGTAGCCAGCAGTACTTC.

The chain is built from TRBV7-2 and TRBJ2-3, with 10 bases fitting TRBD2. CDR3 size: 17 residues. V lost 7 bases, J lost 3 bases, and 13 bases stayed unmatched. From germline, CDR1 is SGHTA and CDR2 FQGNSA. The CDR3 region is CASTHAKYSGGTDTQYF. The CDR3 DNA is TGTGCCAGCACTCACGCTAAATATAGCGGGGGGACAGATACGCAGTATTTT.

This clonotype was picked up many times. J is TRBJ2-3 and V is TRBV12-3 or TRBV12-4, with a tentative D call TRBD2 (6 bases). CDR3 length: 14 residues. V was pared by 5 bases and J by 0 bases, with 9 bases between. The CDR3 sequence: CASSPGLSTDTQYF. For the CDR3, the DNA is TGTGCCAGCAGTCCGGGACTTAGCACAGATACGCAGTATTTT.

This chain links TRBV7-2 with TRBJ2-5; a weak D match, TRBD1 (6 bases). Germline-derived CDR1 and CDR2 are SGHTA and FQGNSA. CDR3 length equals 11 residues. Trimming shortened V by 3 bases and J by 14 bases, and 13 bases separated the two germline ends. The DNA for the CDR3 is TGTGCCAGCAGCTTTCAGGGGCCCCCTTACTTC. Its protein is CASSFQGPPYF.

A few counts support this clonotype. The rearrangement uses TRBV20-1 and TRBJ2-7; no clear D gene. Germline lookup yields CDR1 DFQATT and CDR2 SNEGSKA (reference sequence). V was cut by 0 bases and J by 9 bases, with 9 bases left in between. The CDR3 totals 11 residues. The CDR3 here is CSAREPPLQYF. The CDR3 DNA reads TGCAGTGCTAGAGAACCGCCTCTGCAGTACTTC.

The J gene is TRBJ1-6, the V gene TRBV6-1; no definite D call. Trimming cost V 4 bases and J 3 bases, with 13 bases left between them. CDR1 and CDR2 from the germline V gene are MNHNS and SASEGT. The CDR3 has 16 amino acids. The CDR3: CASSALNKGYNSPLHF. DNA of the CDR3: TGTGCCAGCAGTGCCCTGAATAAGGGCTATAATTCACCCCTCCACTTT.

The chain joins TRBV28 to TRBJ2-1; 7 bases line up with TRBD2. V shed 2 bases, J shed 5 bases, and the junction held 9 bases outside the gene matches. CDR3 length: 16 amino acids. Germline loops: CDR1 MDHEN, CDR2 SYDVKM. CDR3 residues: CASSLTLAAGNNEQFF. The CDR3 region has the DNA TGTGCCAGCAGTTTAACCCTAGCGGCCGGCAACAATGAGCAGTTCTTC.

This rearrangement joins TRBV4-3 to TRBJ1-6, with unresolved D. This CDR3 comprises 13 residues. Germline V gene data show CDR1 as LGHNA and CDR2 as YSLEER. The V end was cut by 1 base, the J end by 8 bases, with 6 bases between. CDR3 loop: CASSQVADSPLHF. The CDR3 DNA reads TGCGCCAGCAGCCAAGTAGCAGATTCACCCCTCCACTTT.

The rearrangement joins TRBV19 to TRBJ2-6; TRBD2 might be the D (6 bases). CDR1 and CDR2 (germline): LNHDA, SQIVND (reference sequence). This CDR3 is 15 amino acids long. V gave up 3 bases and J gave up 2 bases, with 8 bases separating them. In DNA form, the CDR3 reads TGTGCCAGTAGTATCGGCGGGACTGGGGCCAACGTCCTGACTTTC. Translated, it gives CASSIGGTGANVLTF.

This clonotype was seen more than once but under ten times. As DNA, the CDR3 is TGTGCCAGCAGCTTGATACTAGCGGCCCTACAGGGGCAGTTCTTC. It specifies CASSLILAALQGQFF. The chain is built from TRBV5-6 and TRBJ2-1; 8 bases agree with TRBD2. V shed 1 base and J 12 bases; nucleotides not matched to a gene: 12. The CDR3 runs 15 residues. Per the germline V gene, CDR1 is SGHDT and CDR2 is YYEEEE. The full variable domain, completed using reference TRBV5-6 and TRBJ2-1, is DAGVTQSPTHLIKTRGQQVTLRCSPKSGHDTVSWYQQALGQGPQFIFQYYEEEERQRGNFPDRFSGHQFPNYSSELNVNALLLGDSALYLCASSLILAALQGQFFGPGTRLTVL.

The chain recombines TRBV12-3 or TRBV12-4 with TRBJ2-1, with no clear D. V gave up 4 bases and J gave up 8 bases, with 18 bases separating them. This CDR3 comprises 15 residues. CDR3 amino acids: CASSSTFEPPHEQFF. CDR3 DNA sequence: TGTGCCAGCAGTTCTACCTTCGAACCCCCCCATGAGCAGTTCTTC.

The J gene is TRBJ2-3, the V gene TRBV2, with 11 positions matching TRBD2. With V trimmed by 7 bases and J by 5 bases, 8 bases remained unmatched. This CDR3 region has 15 residues. From germline, CDR1 is SNHLY and CDR2 FYNNEI. The CDR3: CASTGPSGRQDTQYF. The CDR3 bases are TGTGCCAGCACCGGGCCTAGCGGGAGGCAAGATACGCAGTATTTT.

The chain has TRBV6-2 or TRBV6-3 and TRBJ2-5, with D tentatively TRBD2 (5 bases). CDR1 and CDR2 from the germline V gene are MNHEY and SVGEGT. Trimming cost V 7 bases and J 4 bases, with 13 bases left between them. This CDR3 contains 13 residues. CDR3 nucleotide sequence: TGTGCCAGCAAACGAAGCGAGGGAGAGACCCAGTACTTC. Translation: CASKRSEGETQYF.

V usage is TRBV28 and J usage is TRBJ1-1, with TRBD1 as a possible D gene (6 bases). CDR3 length equals 14 residues. The V end lost 0 bases, the J end lost 6 bases, and 11 bases lay between the germline ends. Germline V gene data show CDR1 as MDHEN and CDR2 as SYDVKM. The DNA for the CDR3 is TGTGCCAGCAGTTTATGGTCGGAGGGGGCTGAAGCTTTCTTT. It yields the protein CASSLWSEGAEAFF.

Comments on this clonotype: A read error may produce the germline difference seen at one junction end. In DNA form, the CDR3 reads TGTGCCAGCAGCTCGACCCGGGACAGGGTGGACTTC. Translated, it gives CASSSTRDRVDF. J is TRBJ2-7 and V is TRBV7-8; 9 bases are a match to TRBD1. There are 12 residues in the CDR3. Germline CDR1 SGHVS, CDR2 FQNEAQ.

The chain employs TRBV7-2 and TRBJ2-1; D possibly corresponds to TRBD1 (6 bases). The CDR3 is 13 residues long. Germline V gene data show CDR1 as SGHTA and CDR2 as FQGNSA. Deletions cut 5 bases from V and 6 bases from J, with 11 bases between. CDR3 sequence (DNA): TGTGCCAGCAGCCCGGGACAAGTCAATGAGCAGTTCTTC. It encodes CASSPGQVNEQFF. The full variable domain, its missing parts supplied by reference TRBV7-2 and TRBJ2-1, is GAGVSQSPSNKVTEKGKDVELRCDPISGHTALYWYRQSLGQGLEFLIYFQGNSAPDKSGLPSDRFSAERTGGSVSTLTIQRTQQEDSAVYLCASSPGQVNEQFFGPGTRLTVL.

This clonotype was observed a single time. The chain couples TRBV5-1 to TRBJ1-2; D perhaps matches TRBD1 (5 bases). This CDR3 comprises 13 residues. V lost 7 bases and J lost 13, with 23 bases in between. Germline V gives CDR1 SGHRS, CDR2 YFSETQ. In DNA, the CDR3 is TGCGCCAGCCCATATGACCGGGACCCAATACTCACCTTC. Protein: CASPYDRDPILTF.

This clonotype has a count of ten or more. CDR3 bases: TGTGCCAGCAGCTTACTCGGCACAGATACGCAGTATTTT. This encodes CASSLLGTDTQYF. J is TRBJ2-3 and V is TRBV7-2; D is unclear. The V end lost 2 bases, the J end lost 1 base, and 4 bases lay between the germline ends. The CDR3 has 13 residues. Germline-derived CDR1 and CDR2 are SGHTA and FQGNSA.